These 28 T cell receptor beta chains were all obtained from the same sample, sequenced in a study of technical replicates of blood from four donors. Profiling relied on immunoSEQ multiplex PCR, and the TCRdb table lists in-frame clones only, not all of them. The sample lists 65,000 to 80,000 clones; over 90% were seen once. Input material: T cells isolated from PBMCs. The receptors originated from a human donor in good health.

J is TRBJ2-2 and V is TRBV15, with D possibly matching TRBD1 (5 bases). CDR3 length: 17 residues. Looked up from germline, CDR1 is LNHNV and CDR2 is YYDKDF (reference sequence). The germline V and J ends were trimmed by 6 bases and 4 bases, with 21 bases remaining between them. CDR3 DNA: TGTGCCACCAGAAGTAGGACATACCTAGGCGCCACCGGGGAGCTGTTTTTT. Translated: CATRSRTYLGATGELFF.

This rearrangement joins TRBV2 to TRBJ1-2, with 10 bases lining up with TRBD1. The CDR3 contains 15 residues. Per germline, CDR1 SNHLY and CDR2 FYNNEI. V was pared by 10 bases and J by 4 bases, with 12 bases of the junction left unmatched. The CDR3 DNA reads TGTGCCAACCCGGGACAGGGGCGAAGTTCCTATGGCTACACCTTC. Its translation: CANPGQGRSSYGYTF.

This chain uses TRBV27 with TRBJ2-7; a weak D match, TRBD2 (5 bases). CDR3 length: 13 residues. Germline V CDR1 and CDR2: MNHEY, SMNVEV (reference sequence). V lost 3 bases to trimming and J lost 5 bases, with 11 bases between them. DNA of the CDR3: TGTGCCAGCAGTTTCGGGGAATTTAACGAGCAGTACTTC. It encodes CASSFGEFNEQYF.

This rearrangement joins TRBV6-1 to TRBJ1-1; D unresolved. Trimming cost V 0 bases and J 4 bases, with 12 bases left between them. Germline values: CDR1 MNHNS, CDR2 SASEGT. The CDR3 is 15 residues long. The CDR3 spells CASSEAWVRGTEAFF. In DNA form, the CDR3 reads TGTGCCAGCAGTGAAGCTTGGGTACGAGGCACTGAAGCTTTCTTT.

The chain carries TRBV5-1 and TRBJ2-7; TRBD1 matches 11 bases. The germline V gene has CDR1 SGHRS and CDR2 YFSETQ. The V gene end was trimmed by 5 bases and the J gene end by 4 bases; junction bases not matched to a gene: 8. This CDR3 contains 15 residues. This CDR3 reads CASRPGQGAGYEQYF. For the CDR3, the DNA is TGCGCCAGCAGACCTGGACAGGGGGCTGGATACGAGCAGTACTTC.

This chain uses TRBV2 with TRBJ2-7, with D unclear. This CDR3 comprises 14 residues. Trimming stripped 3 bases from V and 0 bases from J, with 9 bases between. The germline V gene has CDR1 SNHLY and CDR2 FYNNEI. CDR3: CASSEIRSSYEQYF. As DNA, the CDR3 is TGTGCCAGCAGTGAGATACGGTCCTCCTACGAGCAGTACTTC. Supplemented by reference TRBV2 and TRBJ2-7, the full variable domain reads EPEVTQTPSHQVTQMGQEVILRCVPISNHLYFYWYRQILGQKVEFLVSFYNNEISEKSEIFDDQFSVERPDGSNFTLKIRSTKLEDSAMYFCASSEIRSSYEQYFGPGTRLTVT.

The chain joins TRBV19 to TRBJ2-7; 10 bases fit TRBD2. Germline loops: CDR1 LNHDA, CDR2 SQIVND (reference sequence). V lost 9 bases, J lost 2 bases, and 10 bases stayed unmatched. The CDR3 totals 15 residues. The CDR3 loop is CASTKIAGGTYEQYF. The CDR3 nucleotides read TGTGCCAGCACTAAGATAGCGGGAGGAACCTACGAGCAGTACTTC.

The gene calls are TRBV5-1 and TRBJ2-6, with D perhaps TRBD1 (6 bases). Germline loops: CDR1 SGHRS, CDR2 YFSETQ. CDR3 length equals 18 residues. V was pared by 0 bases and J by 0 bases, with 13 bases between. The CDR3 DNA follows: TGCGCCAGCAGCTTGGGGACAGCACTTACCTCTGGGGCCAACGTCCTGACTTTC. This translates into CASSLGTALTSGANVLTF.

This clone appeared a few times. The CDR3 DNA follows: TGTGCCTGGAGTGCAGGAGGGAGATCAAGTGGCTACACCTTC. This sequence encodes CAWSAGGRSSGYTF. The chain links TRBV30 to TRBJ1-2, with no clear D. The CDR3 runs 14 residues. The V gene's germline CDR1 is GTSNPN and CDR2 SVGIG (reference sequence). V was clipped by 1 base and J by 7 bases, with 16 bases between them.

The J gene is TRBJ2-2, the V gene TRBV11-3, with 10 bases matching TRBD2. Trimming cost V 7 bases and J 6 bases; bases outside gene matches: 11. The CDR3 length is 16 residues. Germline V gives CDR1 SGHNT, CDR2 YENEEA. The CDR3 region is CASTKTLAGIPGELFF. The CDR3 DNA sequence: TGTGCCAGCACGAAAACACTAGCGGGAATACCCGGGGAGCTGTTTTTT.

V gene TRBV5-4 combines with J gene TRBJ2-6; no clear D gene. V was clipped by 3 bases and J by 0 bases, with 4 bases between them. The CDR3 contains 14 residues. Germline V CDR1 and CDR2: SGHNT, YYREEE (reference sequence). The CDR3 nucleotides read TGTGCCAGCAGCTCTAACTCTGGGGCCAACGTCCTGACTTTC. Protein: CASSSNSGANVLTF.

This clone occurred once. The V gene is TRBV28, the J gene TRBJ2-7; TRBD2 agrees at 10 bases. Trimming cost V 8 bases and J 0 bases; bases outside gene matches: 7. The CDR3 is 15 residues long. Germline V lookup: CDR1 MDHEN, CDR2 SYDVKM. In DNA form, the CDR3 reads TGTGCCAGCTCTATAGCGGGAGGTAGCTCCTACGAGCAGTACTTC. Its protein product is CASSIAGGSSYEQYF.

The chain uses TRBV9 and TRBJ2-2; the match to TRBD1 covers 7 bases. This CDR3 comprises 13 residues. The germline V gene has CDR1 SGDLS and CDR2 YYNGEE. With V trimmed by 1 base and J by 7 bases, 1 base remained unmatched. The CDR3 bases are TGTGCCAGCAGCGTACGGACAGGCGGGGAGCTGTTTTTT. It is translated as CASSVRTGGELFF.

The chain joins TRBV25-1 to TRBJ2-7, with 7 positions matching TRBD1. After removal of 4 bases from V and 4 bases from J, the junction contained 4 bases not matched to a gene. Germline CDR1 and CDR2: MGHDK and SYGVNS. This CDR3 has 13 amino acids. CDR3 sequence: CASSALQGYEQYF. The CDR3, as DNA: TGTGCCAGCAGTGCTTTACAGGGGTACGAGCAGTACTTC.

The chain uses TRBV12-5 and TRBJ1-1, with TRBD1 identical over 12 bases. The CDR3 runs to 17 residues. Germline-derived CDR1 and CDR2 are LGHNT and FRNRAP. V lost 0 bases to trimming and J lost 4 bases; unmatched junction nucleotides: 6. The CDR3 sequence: CASGLVGTGGWVTEAFF. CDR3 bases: TGTGCTAGTGGTTTGGTAGGGACAGGGGGCTGGGTCACTGAAGCTTTCTTT. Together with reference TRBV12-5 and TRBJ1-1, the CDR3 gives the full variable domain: DARVTQTPRHKVTEMGQEVTMRCQPILGHNTVFWYRQTMMQGLELLAYFRNRAPLDDSGMPKDRFSAEMPDATLATLKIQPSEPRDSAVYFCASGLVGTGGWVTEAFFGQGTRLTVV.

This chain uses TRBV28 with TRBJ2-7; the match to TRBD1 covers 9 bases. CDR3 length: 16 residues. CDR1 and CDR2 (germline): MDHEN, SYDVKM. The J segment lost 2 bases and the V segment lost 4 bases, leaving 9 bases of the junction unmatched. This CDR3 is CASSSPPGQGTYEQYF. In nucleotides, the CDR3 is TGTGCCAGCAGTTCCCCCCCGGGACAGGGAACCTACGAGCAGTACTTC.

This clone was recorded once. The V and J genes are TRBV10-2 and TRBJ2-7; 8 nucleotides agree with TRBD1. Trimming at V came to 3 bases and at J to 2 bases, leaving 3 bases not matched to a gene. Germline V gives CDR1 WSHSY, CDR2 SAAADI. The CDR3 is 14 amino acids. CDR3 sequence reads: CASSDPRGPYEQYF. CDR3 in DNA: TGCGCCAGCAGTGACCCCAGGGGGCCCTACGAGCAGTACTTC.

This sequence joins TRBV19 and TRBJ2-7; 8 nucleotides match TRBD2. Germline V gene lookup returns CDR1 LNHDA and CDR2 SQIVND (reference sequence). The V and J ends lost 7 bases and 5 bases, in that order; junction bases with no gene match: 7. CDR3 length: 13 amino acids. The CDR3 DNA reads TGTGCCAGTAAAAGAAGCGGGAGTAACGAGCAGTACTTC. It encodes CASKRSGSNEQYF.

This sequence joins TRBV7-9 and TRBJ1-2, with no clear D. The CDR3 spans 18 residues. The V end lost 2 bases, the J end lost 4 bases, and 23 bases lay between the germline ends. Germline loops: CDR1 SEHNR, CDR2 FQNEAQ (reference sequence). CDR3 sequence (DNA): TGTGCCAGCAGCTTAATAAAAGACTCCGGAAAAAGCTTCTATGGCTACACCTTC. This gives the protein CASSLIKDSGKSFYGYTF.

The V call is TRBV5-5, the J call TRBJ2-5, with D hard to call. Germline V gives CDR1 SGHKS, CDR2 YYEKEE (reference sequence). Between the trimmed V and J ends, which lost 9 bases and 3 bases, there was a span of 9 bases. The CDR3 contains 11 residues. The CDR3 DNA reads TGTGCCATAAGTGAGGAAGAGACCCAGTACTTC. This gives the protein CAISEEETQYF.

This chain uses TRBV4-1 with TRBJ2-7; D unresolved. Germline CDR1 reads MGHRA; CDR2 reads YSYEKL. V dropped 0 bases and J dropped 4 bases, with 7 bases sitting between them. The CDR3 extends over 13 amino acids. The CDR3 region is CASSQDREYEQYF. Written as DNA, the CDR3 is TGCGCCAGCAGCCAAGATCGCGAGTACGAGCAGTACTTC.

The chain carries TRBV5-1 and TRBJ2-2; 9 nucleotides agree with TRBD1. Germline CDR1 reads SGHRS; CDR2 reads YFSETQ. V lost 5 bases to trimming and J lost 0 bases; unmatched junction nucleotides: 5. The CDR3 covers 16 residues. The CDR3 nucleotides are TGCGCCAGCAGTTCCGGGACAGGGACGAACACCGGGGAGCTGTTTTTT. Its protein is CASSSGTGTNTGELFF. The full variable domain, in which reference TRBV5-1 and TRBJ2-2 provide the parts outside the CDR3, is KAGVTQTPRYLIKTRGQQVTLSCSPISGHRSVSWYQQTPGQGLQFLFEYFSETQRNKGNFPGRFSGRQFSNSRSEMNVSTLELGDSALYLCASSSGTGTNTGELFFGEGSRLTVL.

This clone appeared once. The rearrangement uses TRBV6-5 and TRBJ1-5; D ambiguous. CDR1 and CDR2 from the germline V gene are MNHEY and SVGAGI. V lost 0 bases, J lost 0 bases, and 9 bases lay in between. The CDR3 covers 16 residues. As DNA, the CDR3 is TGTGCCAGCAGTTACTCGAGGCCTAATAGCAATCAGCCCCAGCATTTT. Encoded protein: CASSYSRPNSNQPQHF.

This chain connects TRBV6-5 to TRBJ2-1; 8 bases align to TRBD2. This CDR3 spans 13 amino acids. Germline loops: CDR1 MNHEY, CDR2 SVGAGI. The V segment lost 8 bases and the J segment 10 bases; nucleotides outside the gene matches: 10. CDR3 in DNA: TGTGCCAGCGTTACGGGGGGGGGAGGGGAGCAGTTCTTC. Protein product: CASVTGGGGEQFF.

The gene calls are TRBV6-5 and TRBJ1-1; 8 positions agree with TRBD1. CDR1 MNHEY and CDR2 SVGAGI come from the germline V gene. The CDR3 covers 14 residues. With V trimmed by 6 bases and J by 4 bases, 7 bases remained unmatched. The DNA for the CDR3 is TGTGCCAGCAGCCGGGACAGGATACCCACTGAAGCTTTCTTT. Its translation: CASSRDRIPTEAFF.

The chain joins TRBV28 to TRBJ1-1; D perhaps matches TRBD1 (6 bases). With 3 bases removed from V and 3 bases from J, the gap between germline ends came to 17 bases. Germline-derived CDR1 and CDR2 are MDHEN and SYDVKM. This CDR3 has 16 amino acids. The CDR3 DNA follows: TGTGCCAGCAGTTTTCCCCGGACAGAAAGCGACACTGAAGCTTTCTTT. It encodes CASSFPRTESDTEAFF. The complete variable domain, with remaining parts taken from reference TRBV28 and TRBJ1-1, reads DVKVTQSSRYLVKRTGEKVFLECVQDMDHENMFWYRQDPGLGLRLIYFSYDVKMKEKGDIPEGYSVSREKKERFSLILESASTNQTSMYLCASSFPRTESDTEAFFGQGTRLTVV.

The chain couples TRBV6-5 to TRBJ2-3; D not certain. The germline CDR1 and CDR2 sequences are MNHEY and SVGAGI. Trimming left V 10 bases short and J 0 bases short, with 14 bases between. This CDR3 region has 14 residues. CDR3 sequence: CAIKAIASTDTQYF. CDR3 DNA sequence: TGTGCCATAAAAGCGATCGCTAGCACAGATACGCAGTATTTT.

The CDR3 is CASSVVVTGAEAFF. The CDR3 nucleotides read TGTGCCAGCAGCGTAGTAGTTACAGGGGCTGAAGCTTTCTTT. The rearrangement links TRBV9 to TRBJ1-1; 7 nucleotides match TRBD1. The germline V gene encodes CDR1 SGDLS and CDR2 YYNGEE. The CDR3 consists of 14 residues. V trimming: 0 bases; J trimming: 6 bases; junction bases outside the gene matches: 5.